This T cell receptor (beta chain) was identified during a study of blood T cell repertoires in COVID-19. Study information: The study drew acute and convalescent COVID-19 samples from the United States, Italy and Spain. From T cells, B-cell-depleted T cells, or PBMCs came the material, which was cDNA or gDNA.

Methods used by the authors: Reference gene primer amplification gave nucleated cell count estimates. Some clones are missing from TCRdb's copy, which holds only in-frame ones; the method was immunoSEQ multiplex PCR. V, J and clone size are taken as reported in that table, and D and trimming were inferred from the DNA itself. The sample has around 180,000 clones, roughly 75% seen once; the top ten hold 6.5% to 7%. The CDR3 is made up of 11 amino acids. Trimming shortened V by 5 bases and J by 7 bases, and 10 bases separated the two germline ends. Germline CDR1 DFQATT, CDR2 SNEGSKA (reference sequence).

The sequence derives from a man aged 70 or older with active or convalescent COVID-19. V is TRBV20-1 and J is TRBJ2-3, with D possibly being TRBD2 (6 bases). The specimen was peripheral blood. CDR3 protein: CSAPTRHTQYF. DNA of the CDR3: TGCAGTGCTCCGACTAGGCATACGCAGTATTTT.